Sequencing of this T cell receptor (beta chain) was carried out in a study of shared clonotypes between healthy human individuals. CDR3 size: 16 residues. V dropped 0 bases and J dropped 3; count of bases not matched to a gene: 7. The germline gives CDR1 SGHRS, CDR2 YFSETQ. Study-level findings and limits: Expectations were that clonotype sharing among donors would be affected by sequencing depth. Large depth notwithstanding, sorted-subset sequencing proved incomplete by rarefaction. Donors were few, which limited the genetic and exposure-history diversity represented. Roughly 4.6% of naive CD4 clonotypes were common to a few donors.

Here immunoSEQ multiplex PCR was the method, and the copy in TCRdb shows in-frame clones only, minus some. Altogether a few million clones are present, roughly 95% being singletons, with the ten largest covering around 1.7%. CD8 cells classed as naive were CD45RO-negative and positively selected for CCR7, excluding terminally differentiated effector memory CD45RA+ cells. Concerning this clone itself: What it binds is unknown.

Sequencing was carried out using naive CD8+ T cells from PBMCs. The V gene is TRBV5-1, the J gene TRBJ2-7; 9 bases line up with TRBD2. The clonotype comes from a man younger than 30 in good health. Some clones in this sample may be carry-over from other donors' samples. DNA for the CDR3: TGCGCCAGCAGCTTGGATGTTCCTAGCGGGGTCTACGAGCAGTACTTC. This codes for CASSLDVPSGVYEQYF.